Below, 20 T cell receptor beta chains from the same sample are listed, as sequenced in a study of blood T cell repertoires in COVID-19 (dated by TCRdb to 2019 to 2021). The method was the immunoSEQ multiplex PCR assay. TCRdb stores this immuneACCESS table with in-frame sequences only. Part of the clones is absent; in the studies checked, under half of the shortfall reflects unresolved V genes, and no reason is known for the rest. Recorded for this sample are more than 110,000 clones; around 81% of them occurred a single time. In total, the top ten clones hold approximately 8% of the sample. Sequencing was done on a sample of peripheral blood. All receptors derive from a human donor in a cohort sampled during active COVID-19.

This clone showed up just once. This chain joins TRBV18 and TRBJ2-2; D gene unclear. There are 14 residues in the CDR3. Trimming took off 4 bases at V and 6 bases at J, with 12 bases between the two ends. Germline V gene lookup returns CDR1 KGHSH and CDR2 LQKENI. This CDR3 is CASSRRGAAGELFF. The CDR3 nucleotides are TGTGCCAGCTCACGGCGAGGCGCCGCCGGGGAGCTGTTTTTT.

The chain couples TRBV10-1 to TRBJ1-3, with TRBD1 matching 7 bases. From germline, CDR1 is WNHNN and CDR2 SYGVQD (reference sequence). The junction had 13 bases not matched to a gene; V was cut back by 6 bases and J by 2 bases. This CDR3 has 17 residues. CDR3 DNA sequence: TGCGCCAGCAGAGAACTCCCTAACAGGGGCACTGGAAACACCATATATTTT. This encodes CASRELPNRGTGNTIYF.

The rearrangement uses TRBV3-1 (or the pseudogene TRBV3-2) and TRBJ2-5; D possibly corresponds to TRBD2 (5 bases). Looked up from germline, CDR1 is LGHDT and CDR2 is YNNKEL (reference sequence). Trimming took off 4 bases at V and 4 bases at J, with 10 bases between the two ends. CDR3 length equals 13 residues. The CDR3, as DNA: TGTGCCAGCAGCCCAGGAGGAGGAGAGACCCAGTACTTC. Translated, it gives CASSPGGGETQYF.

The J gene is TRBJ2-1, the V gene TRBV7-9, with TRBD2 identical over 12 bases. There are 16 residues in the CDR3. J was trimmed by 8 bases and V by 5 bases; bases with no gene match: 10. Germline loops: CDR1 SEHNR, CDR2 FQNEAQ (reference sequence). In nucleotides, the CDR3 is TGTGCCAGCAGCCTGCGGACTAGCGGGGTGGTCTATGAGCAGTTCTTC. Translating it yields CASSLRTSGVVYEQFF.

This chain links TRBV11-3 with TRBJ1-6; a possible D gene is TRBD1 (5 bases). Looked up from germline, CDR1 is SGHNT and CDR2 is YENEEA. The CDR3 has 14 residues. Trimming pared 5 bases from V and 8 bases from J, leaving 13 bases between. CDR3 in amino acids: CASSAGHWDSPLHF. CDR3 DNA: TGTGCCAGCAGCGCCGGACATTGGGATTCACCCCTCCACTTT.

This chain joins TRBV28 and TRBJ1-5; 7 nucleotides agree with TRBD1. Germline trimming cut 3 bases from V and 2 bases from J; bases unmatched to any gene: 4. Germline V gives CDR1 MDHEN, CDR2 SYDVKM. There are 15 residues in the CDR3. The CDR3: CASSLRTGGNQPQHF. CDR3 bases: TGTGCCAGCAGTTTGAGGACAGGAGGCAATCAGCCCCAGCATTTT.

The V and J genes are TRBV28 and TRBJ1-2; tentatively, D is TRBD1 (5 bases). The CDR3 sequence is 16 residues long. In germline, CDR1 is MDHEN, CDR2 SYDVKM. The ends were cut back, 6 bases at V and 2 bases at J, with 19 bases in the middle. The CDR3 DNA is TGTGCCAGCAGACCCTTCGGGGGGAATGGGAACTATGGCTACACCTTC. It specifies CASRPFGGNGNYGYTF.

In this sample, this clone turned up once. V gene TRBV20-1 combines with J gene TRBJ2-3, with D possibly being TRBD2 (5 bases). Trimming left V 5 bases short and J 6 bases short, with 9 bases between. This CDR3 is built from 11 residues. Per germline, CDR1 DFQATT and CDR2 SNEGSKA (reference sequence). The CDR3 spells CSAERTDTQYF. CDR3 sequence (DNA): TGCAGTGCTGAGCGGACGGATACGCAGTATTTT.

This chain connects TRBV13 to TRBJ1-2, with D unclear. Germline V gene data show CDR1 as PRHDT and CDR2 as FYEKMQ (reference sequence). Trimming left V 4 bases short and J 7 bases short, with 7 bases between. The CDR3 loop spans 11 amino acids. Here the CDR3 reads CASSYLLGYTF. The DNA of the CDR3 is TGTGCCAGCAGCTACCTACTTGGCTACACCTTC. Drawing the rest from reference TRBV13 and TRBJ1-2, the complete variable domain is AAGVIQSPRHLIKEKRETATLKCYPIPRHDTVYWYQQGPGQDPQFLISFYEKMQSDKGSIPDRFSAQQFSDYHSELNMSSLELGDSALYFCASSYLLGYTFGSGTRLTVV.

This rearrangement joins TRBV2 to TRBJ1-4; possible D gene TRBD1, 6 bases. V was cut by 0 bases and J by 6 bases, with 17 bases left in between. This CDR3 has 17 residues. Germline-derived CDR1 and CDR2 are SNHLY and FYNNEI. CDR3 sequence (DNA): TGTGCCAGCAGTGAAGCCGTTTTGGGGGCGAGGGATGAAAAACTGTTTTTT. The encoded protein is CASSEAVLGARDEKLFF. Full variable domain (rest looked up from reference TRBV2 and TRBJ1-4): EPEVTQTPSHQVTQMGQEVILRCVPISNHLYFYWYRQILGQKVEFLVSFYNNEISEKSEIFDDQFSVERPDGSNFTLKIRSTKLEDSAMYFCASSEAVLGARDEKLFFGSGTQLSVL.

The J gene is TRBJ1-4, the V gene TRBV3-1 (or the pseudogene TRBV3-2); 9 positions agree with TRBD1. With 6 bases clipped from V and 3 bases from J, the junction kept 8 bases outside the gene matches. Germline CDR1 reads LGHDT; CDR2 reads YNNKEL (reference sequence). The CDR3 contains 16 residues. The CDR3 reads CASSHGQGPANEKLFF. CDR3 DNA: TGTGCCAGCAGTCACGGACAGGGGCCCGCTAATGAAAAACTGTTTTTT.

The chain recombines TRBV3-1 (or the pseudogene TRBV3-2) with TRBJ2-1, with D maybe TRBD2 (6 bases). This CDR3 comprises 12 residues. The V end lost 6 bases, the J end lost 10 bases, and 13 bases lay between the germline ends. CDR1 is LGHDT, CDR2 YNNKEL, per germline (reference sequence). The CDR3, as DNA: TGTGCCAGCAGTCGGGACTTTTTGGAGCAGTTCTTC. This sequence encodes CASSRDFLEQFF.

The V and J genes are TRBV6-1 and TRBJ2-7, with 10 positions matching TRBD1. Germline V CDR1 and CDR2: MNHNS, SASEGT. This CDR3 is 13 amino acids long. V trimming: 8 bases; J trimming: 1 base; junction bases outside the gene matches: 2. The chain's CDR3 is CASRDRGSYEQYF. The CDR3 nucleotides read TGTGCCAGCCGGGACAGGGGTTCCTACGAGCAGTACTTC.

The genes are TRBV19 and TRBJ1-5; D is ambiguous. This CDR3 is built from 14 residues. Germline V lookup: CDR1 LNHDA, CDR2 SQIVND (reference sequence). Trimming shortened V by 5 bases and J by 2 bases, and 10 bases separated the two germline ends. The CDR3 here is CASSEDWGNQPQHF. The CDR3 coding sequence is TGTGCCAGTAGTGAAGACTGGGGCAATCAGCCCCAGCATTTT. Full variable domain (remainder filled in from reference TRBV19 and TRBJ1-5): DGGITQSPKYLFRKEGQNVTLSCEQNLNHDAMYWYRQDPGQGLRLIYYSQIVNDFQKGDIAEGYSVSREKKESFPLTVTSAQKNPTAFYLCASSEDWGNQPQHFGDGTRLSIL.

This chain uses TRBV19 with TRBJ2-7; possibly TRBD1 for D (6 bases). Trimming took off 5 bases at V and 1 base at J, with 15 bases between the two ends. Germline V lookup: CDR1 LNHDA, CDR2 SQIVND (reference sequence). CDR3 length equals 15 residues. CDR3 sequence: CASSATLQGSYEQYF. CDR3 nucleotide sequence: TGTGCCAGTAGTGCGACTTTACAGGGTTCCTACGAGCAGTACTTC.

This clone was observed once. This sequence joins TRBV3-1 (or the pseudogene TRBV3-2) and TRBJ1-2; weak D call: TRBD1 (6 bases). V shed 5 bases and J shed 3 bases, with 13 bases lying between them. This CDR3 is built from 14 residues. Germline CDR1 and CDR2: LGHDT and YNNKEL (reference sequence). This CDR3 is CASSFRSGDYGYTF. Here the CDR3 DNA reads TGTGCCAGCAGCTTTCGTTCAGGGGACTATGGCTACACCTTC.

The gene calls are TRBV7-3 and TRBJ2-1; 8 nucleotides align to TRBD2. The V segment lost 2 bases and the J segment 5 bases; nucleotides outside the gene matches: 8. CDR3 length: 16 amino acids. Germline CDR1 is SGHTA and CDR2 is FQGTGA. The CDR3: CASSLLVASGHNEQFF. CDR3 nucleotides: TGTGCCAGCAGCTTACTTGTTGCTAGCGGGCACAATGAGCAGTTCTTC.

V gene TRBV11-1 combines with J gene TRBJ1-1; D unclear. Germline CDR1 is SGHAT and CDR2 is FQDESV (reference sequence). This CDR3 region has 14 residues. V lost 3 bases to trimming and J lost 4 bases, with 12 bases between them. CDR3 bases: TGTGCCAGCAGCTTTAAGAGGAGTGGCACTGAAGCTTTCTTT. As protein: CASSFKRSGTEAFF.

The chain uses TRBV25-1 and TRBJ1-1; a possible D gene is TRBD1 (5 bases). Trimming shortened V by 0 bases and J by 1 base, and 12 bases separated the two germline ends. Germline assignment: CDR1 MGHDK and CDR2 SYGVNS. This CDR3 is built from 16 residues. CDR3 residues: CASSEYSFDRNTEAFF. CDR3 bases: TGTGCCAGCAGTGAATATTCGTTTGACAGGAACACTGAAGCTTTCTTT. The complete variable domain, with remaining parts taken from reference TRBV25-1 and TRBJ1-1, reads EADIYQTPRYLVIGTGKKITLECSQTMGHDKMYWYQQDPGMELHLIHYSYGVNSTEKGDLSSESTVSRIRTEHFPLTLESARPSHTSQYLCASSEYSFDRNTEAFFGQGTRLTVV.

CDR3 sequence reads: CASSSRRGTEAFF. CDR3 bases: TGTGCCAGCAGCTCCCGCCGCGGCACTGAAGCTTTCTTT. J is TRBJ1-1 and V is TRBV7-2; the D is unclear. The CDR3 consists of 13 residues. Germline assignment: CDR1 SGHTA and CDR2 FQGNSA. V was cut by 4 bases and J by 4 bases, with 10 bases left in between.